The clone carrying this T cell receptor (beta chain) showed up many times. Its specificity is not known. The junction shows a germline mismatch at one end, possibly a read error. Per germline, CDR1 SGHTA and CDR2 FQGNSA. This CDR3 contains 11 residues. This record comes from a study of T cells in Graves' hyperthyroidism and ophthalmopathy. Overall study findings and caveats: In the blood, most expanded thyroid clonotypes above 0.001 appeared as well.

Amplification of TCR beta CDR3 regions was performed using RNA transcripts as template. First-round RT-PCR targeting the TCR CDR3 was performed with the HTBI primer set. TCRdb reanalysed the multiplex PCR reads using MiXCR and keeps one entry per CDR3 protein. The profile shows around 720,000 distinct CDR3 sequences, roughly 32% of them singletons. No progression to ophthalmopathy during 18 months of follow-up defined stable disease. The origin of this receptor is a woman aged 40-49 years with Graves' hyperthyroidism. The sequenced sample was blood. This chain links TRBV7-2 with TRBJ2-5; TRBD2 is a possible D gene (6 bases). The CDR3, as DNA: TGTGCCAGCAGCTCCCGGGACTCCCTTCACTTC. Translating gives CASSSRDSLHF.